Shown below are 27 T cell receptor beta chains from a single sample sequenced in a study of control samples from healthy donors and cancer patients. The data were produced by immunoSEQ multiplex PCR, yet TCRdb's version contains in-frame clones alone and is incomplete. This table has around 130,000 clones, roughly 89% appearing once. The sequencing input was PBMCs. The receptor source for this set is a middle-aged man with head and neck cancer.

The chain employs TRBV7-9 and TRBJ1-1; D is perhaps TRBD1 (5 bases). Trimming removed 5 bases at V and 2 bases at J, with 12 bases between. The germline gives CDR1 SEHNR, CDR2 FQNEAQ (reference sequence). The CDR3 sequence is 14 residues long. CDR3 bases: TGTGCCAGCAGCGGGGCAAGTAGAAACACTGAAGCTTTCTTT. It specifies CASSGASRNTEAFF.

This rearrangement joins TRBV15 to TRBJ1-5, with D perhaps matching TRBD1 (5 bases). Trimming stripped 0 bases from V and 11 bases from J, with 17 bases between. Germline V gives CDR1 LNHNV, CDR2 YYDKDF (reference sequence). This CDR3 comprises 15 residues. DNA for the CDR3: TGTGCCACCAGCAGAGATAAGCAGGGAGTGATGGCCCAGCATTTT. This encodes CATSRDKQGVMAQHF.

This chain links TRBV27 with TRBJ2-1, with 10 bases identical to TRBD2. CDR3 length: 14 amino acids. Unmatched junction bases numbered 4, after V lost 3 bases and J lost 8 bases. In germline, CDR1 is MNHEY, CDR2 SMNVEV (reference sequence). The CDR3 DNA is TGTGCCAGCAGTTTTTCTAGCGGGAGCTATGAGCAGTTCTTC. Translated, it gives CASSFSSGSYEQFF.

The chain carries TRBV24-1 and TRBJ2-2; TRBD1 might be the D (6 bases). Trimming took 2 bases from V and 1 from J, leaving 16 bases between them. CDR3 length: 18 amino acids. Germline V gives CDR1 KGHDR, CDR2 SFDVKD. CDR3 loop: CATSDSLWTALNTGELFF. CDR3 nucleotide sequence: TGTGCCACCAGTGATTCCCTATGGACAGCCTTGAACACCGGGGAGCTGTTTTTT.

The V and J genes are TRBV9 and TRBJ2-5; 15 nucleotides line up with TRBD2. This CDR3 spans 16 amino acids. The V gene end was trimmed by 4 bases and the J gene end by 4 bases; junction bases not matched to a gene: 5. Germline V gene data show CDR1 as SGDLS and CDR2 as YYNGEE. The CDR3 DNA is TGTGCCAGCAGCCCCCGGACTAGCGGGAGGGGAGAGACCCAGTACTTC. Its protein product is CASSPRTSGRGETQYF. The full variable domain, completed using reference TRBV9 and TRBJ2-5, is DSGVTQTPKHLITATGQRVTLRCSPRSGDLSVYWYQQSLDQGLQFLIQYYNGEERAKGNILERFSAQQFPDLHSELNLSSLELGDSALYFCASSPRTSGRGETQYFGPGTRLLVL.

The chain joins TRBV6-5 to TRBJ2-3; D may be TRBD1 (6 bases). V lost 5 bases and J 7 bases, leaving 10 bases between the germline ends. Germline V gene sequence: CDR1 MNHEY, CDR2 SVGAGI. CDR3 length: 12 amino acids. The CDR3 protein is CASSPGTYTQYF. CDR3 nucleotide sequence: TGTGCCAGCAGTCCAGGGACATATACGCAGTATTTT.

The chain is built from TRBV4-1 and TRBJ1-4; 7 nucleotides line up with TRBD1. Losses at the gene ends were 4 bases for V and 8 bases for J; bases not matched to a gene: 16. The CDR3 has 17 residues. Looked up from germline, CDR1 is MGHRA and CDR2 is YSYEKL. The CDR3 region has the DNA TGCGCCAGCAGCCCCTGGTCGCGTGGCAGGGGGAGAGAAAAACTGTTTTTT. Its protein is CASSPWSRGRGREKLFF.

The V and J genes are TRBV7-6 and TRBJ2-7; D is uncertain. Germline loops: CDR1 SGHVS, CDR2 FNYEAQ. The CDR3 covers 12 residues. The ends were cut back, 4 bases at V and 3 bases at J, with 7 bases in the middle. The CDR3 is CASSSTDYEQYF. Written as DNA, the CDR3 is TGTGCCAGCAGCTCCACTGACTACGAGCAGTACTTC.

The chain uses TRBV5-4 and TRBJ2-2, with D hard to call. Trimming took off 0 bases at V and 3 bases at J, with 9 bases between the two ends. Germline V gene sequence: CDR1 SGHNT, CDR2 YYREEE (reference sequence). This CDR3 is built from 15 residues. The CDR3 protein is CASSLEQTYTGELFF. The CDR3 nucleotides are TGTGCCAGCAGCTTGGAACAGACCTACACCGGGGAGCTGTTTTTT.

The CDR3 DNA sequence: TGCGCCAGCAGCCAGAAGAATCGGGACAGTGCCACCGGGGAGCTGTTTTTT. This translates into CASSQKNRDSATGELFF. The chain recombines TRBV4-1 with TRBJ2-2, with TRBD1 identical over 7 bases. This CDR3 is built from 17 residues. Trimming removed 3 bases from V and 4 bases from J; junction bases left unmatched: 11. The germline CDR1 and CDR2 sequences are MGHRA and YSYEKL.

This chain connects TRBV25-1 to TRBJ2-1, with 9 bases fitting TRBD1. This CDR3 contains 13 residues. Unmatched junction bases numbered 0, after V lost 6 bases and J lost 3 bases. The germline CDR1 and CDR2 sequences are MGHDK and SYGVNS. The CDR3 loop is CASRTGGYNEQFF. CDR3 bases: TGTGCCAGCAGGACAGGGGGCTACAATGAGCAGTTCTTC.

This clone is medium-sized in the sample. The chain uses TRBV11-2 and TRBJ1-6; D gene uncertain. This CDR3 is built from 13 residues. The germline gives CDR1 SGHAT, CDR2 FQNNGV. The germline V and J ends were trimmed by 6 bases and 10 bases, with 13 bases remaining between them. CDR3 residues: CASSNQHGSPLHF. The CDR3 nucleotides read TGTGCCAGCAGTAACCAGCACGGATCACCCCTCCACTTT.

The gene calls are TRBV7-3 and TRBJ2-1; 13 positions match TRBD2. Looked up from germline, CDR1 is SGHTA and CDR2 is FQGTGA. CDR3 size: 17 residues. V lost 0 bases and J lost 9; bases outside the gene matches: 8. The CDR3 is CASSLTLRLAGGSEQFF. The CDR3 DNA sequence: TGTGCCAGCAGCTTAACCCTACGACTAGCGGGGGGTAGTGAGCAGTTCTTC.

This chain connects TRBV5-4 to TRBJ2-5; D possibly matches TRBD1 or TRBD2 (5 bases each). Between the trimmed V and J ends, which lost 4 bases and 1 base, there was a span of 11 bases. Germline values: CDR1 SGHNT, CDR2 YYREEE (reference sequence). The CDR3 is 14 residues long. The DNA of the CDR3 is TGTGCCAGCAGCGGCCCCGGGGCCCAAGAGACCCAGTACTTC. Translating it yields CASSGPGAQETQYF.

There are many counts of this clone. This chain links TRBV6-5 with TRBJ2-1; D is ambiguous. Trimming pared 6 bases from V and 1 base from J, leaving 13 bases between. Germline V CDR1 and CDR2: MNHEY, SVGAGI. The CDR3 is made up of 15 amino acids. The CDR3 region is CASSWSPESYNEQFF. For the CDR3, the DNA is TGTGCCAGCAGCTGGAGCCCTGAGTCCTACAATGAGCAGTTCTTC.

The V call is TRBV10-3, the J call TRBJ1-1; D is possibly TRBD1 (6 bases). The CDR3 runs 14 residues. V lost 4 bases and J 1 base, leaving 10 bases between the germline ends. The germline gives CDR1 ENHRY, CDR2 SYGVKD. The DNA of the CDR3 is TGTGCCATCAGTGGTAACAGGGAGAACACTGAAGCTTTCTTT. It yields the protein CAISGNRENTEAFF.

With respect to this clone: At one end the junction does not follow the germline gene, possibly because of a read error. The chain employs TRBV7-2 and TRBJ2-7, with 8 bases lining up with TRBD2. CDR1 and CDR2 (germline): SGHTA, FQGNSA. This CDR3 region has 14 residues. The CDR3 reads CASSQPGLVYQQYF. DNA for the CDR3: TGTGCCAGCAGCCAACCGGGACTAGTCTACCAGCAGTACTTC.

This rearrangement joins TRBV5-4 to TRBJ2-1; 7 bases are shared with TRBD1. The CDR3 runs 17 residues. CDR1 and CDR2 (germline): SGHNT, YYREEE (reference sequence). V was clipped by 1 base and J by 0 bases; unmatched bases: 7. CDR3 loop: CASSLHRDSGSYNEQFF. CDR3 bases: TGTGCCAGCAGCTTGCACCGGGACAGCGGCTCCTACAATGAGCAGTTCTTC.

This clone was picked up a small number of times. This CDR3 reads CASSLGAVGDSPLHF. Written as DNA, the CDR3 is TGTGCCAGCAGCTTAGGCGCAGTAGGGGATTCACCCCTCCACTTT. V gene TRBV7-9 combines with J gene TRBJ1-6, with a tentative D call TRBD1 (5 bases). Germline CDR1 and CDR2: SEHNR and FQNEAQ (reference sequence). This CDR3 region has 15 residues. Trimming took off 1 base at V and 8 bases at J, with 12 bases between the two ends.

The CDR3 loop is CASSFGLTGVTYNEQFF. In DNA form, the CDR3 reads TGTGCCAGCAGCTTTGGCTTAACAGGGGTAACCTACAATGAGCAGTTCTTC. The chain links TRBV5-8 to TRBJ2-1, with TRBD1 matching over 7 bases. V shed 2 bases, J shed 2 bases, and the junction held 10 bases outside the gene matches. The CDR3 is 17 amino acids. Germline lookup yields CDR1 SGHTS and CDR2 YDEGEE.

V gene TRBV19 combines with J gene TRBJ2-6; D not resolved. CDR1 is LNHDA and CDR2 is SQIVND in the germline V gene (reference sequence). The CDR3 has 14 residues. Trimming took 2 bases from V and 3 from J, leaving 5 bases between them. The CDR3 spells CASSIQFGANVLTF. CDR3 nucleotides: TGTGCCAGTAGTATACAGTTTGGGGCCAACGTCCTGACTTTC.

J is TRBJ2-5 and V is TRBV27, with 13 positions matching TRBD2. The trim removed 6 bases at V and 2 bases at J, leaving 9 bases unmatched. The CDR3 has 17 residues. CDR1 is MNHEY and CDR2 is SMNVEV in the germline V gene (reference sequence). In DNA form, the CDR3 reads TGTGCCAGCAGGAACGAACTAGCGGGAGGGGGACAAGAGACCCAGTACTTC. It specifies CASRNELAGGGQETQYF.

This clone was recorded once. The genes are TRBV14 and TRBJ2-7; TRBD2 aligns across 9 bases. This CDR3 comprises 16 residues. Trimming took 1 base from V and 3 from J; bases not matched to a gene: 7. Germline CDR1 and CDR2: SGHDN and FVKESK. As DNA, the CDR3 is TGTGCCAGCAGCCAAGTTCGCGGGAGGGCCCTCTACGAGCAGTACTTC. Its protein is CASSQVRGRALYEQYF.

The chain is built from TRBV10-1 and TRBJ2-3; D is perhaps TRBD2 (6 bases). Trimming shortened V by 8 bases and J by 3 bases, and 15 bases separated the two germline ends. Per the germline V gene, CDR1 is WNHNN and CDR2 is SYGVQD (reference sequence). The CDR3 has 14 amino acids. CDR3: CASSRTTLTDTQYF. Written as DNA, the CDR3 is TGCGCCAGCTCACGGACTACCCTAACAGATACGCAGTATTTT.

The V call is TRBV5-4, the J call TRBJ2-5; possible D gene TRBD2, 5 bases. Looked up from germline, CDR1 is SGHNT and CDR2 is YYREEE (reference sequence). Deletions cut 4 bases from V and 1 base from J, with 14 bases between. The CDR3 consists of 15 residues. The CDR3 DNA reads TGTGCCAGCAGCCTAACGCCGGGATCCCAAGAGACCCAGTACTTC. It translates to CASSLTPGSQETQYF.

V is TRBV7-2 and J is TRBJ2-5; 13 nucleotides agree with TRBD2. V shed 5 bases and J 4 bases; nucleotides not matched to a gene: 13. CDR1 SGHTA and CDR2 FQGNSA come from the germline V gene. The CDR3 contains 18 residues. The DNA of the CDR3 is TGTGCCAGCAGCCCCGGGACAGTCGGGACTAGCGGGGCAGAGACCCAGTACTTC. Protein: CASSPGTVGTSGAETQYF. Combining the CDR3 with reference TRBV7-2 and TRBJ2-5 gives the whole variable domain GAGVSQSPSNKVTEKGKDVELRCDPISGHTALYWYRQSLGQGLEFLIYFQGNSAPDKSGLPSDRFSAERTGGSVSTLTIQRTQQEDSAVYLCASSPGTVGTSGAETQYFGPGTRLLVL.

J is TRBJ2-7 and V is TRBV2; 13 bases agree with TRBD2. CDR3 length: 15 residues. The V segment lost 6 bases and the J segment 4 bases; nucleotides outside the gene matches: 6. The germline V gene has CDR1 SNHLY and CDR2 FYNNEI. The CDR3 nucleotides are TGTGCCAGCAGCGGGACTAGCGGGGATCGATACGAGCAGTACTTC. As protein: CASSGTSGDRYEQYF. The variable domain in full, completed from reference TRBV2 and TRBJ2-7, reads EPEVTQTPSHQVTQMGQEVILRCVPISNHLYFYWYRQILGQKVEFLVSFYNNEISEKSEIFDDQFSVERPDGSNFTLKIRSTKLEDSAMYFCASSGTSGDRYEQYFGPGTRLTVT.